A selection of T cell receptor beta chains follows, all from one sample in a study of human T cells and chemical hapten exposure. TCRdb re-called the RACE reads with MiXCR, one entry per CDR3 protein. The sample has more than 250,000 distinct CDR3 sequences, about 7.7% seen once. The sequencing here drew on whole blood, taken in connection with sensitization to the hapten diphenylcyclopropenone (DPC). These TCRs come from a man aged 18 to 30 with alopecia areata. Some clones in this sample may be carry-over from other donors' samples. Each CDR3 is given with its conserved first and last residue. The D gene is left open where the match is weak. Size is omitted from some rows. Given values are once, few, many or a class for expanded clones.

>15|many|TRBD2|TRBJ2-5|TRBV10-3
TGTGCCATCAGGGGGACTACTCCGTACCAAGAGACCCAGTACTTC
CAIRGTTPYQETQYF
>14|many|.|TRBJ1-4|TRBV12-3/TRBV12-4
TGTGCCAGCAGTTTTCGGGCAACTAATGAAAAACTGTTTTTT
CASSFRATNEKLFF
>14|few|TRBD1|TRBJ2-3|TRBV29-1
TGCAGCGTACAGAAGACAGGGGCGGCAGATACGCAGTATTTT
CSVQKTGAADTQYF
>20|many|.|TRBJ1-2|TRBV11-2
TGTGCCAGCAGCTTAGAGGCTAGGGTTCGGCTATTTACTGAATACTATGGCTACACCTTC
CASSLEARVRLFTEYYGYTF
>14|.|TRBD1|TRBJ1-1|TRBV18
TGTGCCAGCCAGAGACAGGGGAAGAACACTGAAGCTTTCTTT
CASQRQGKNTEAFF
>14|.|TRBD2|TRBJ2-7|TRBV7-2
TGTGCCAGCAAAAGCGGGGTGAACCCCTACGAGCAGTACTTC
CASKSGVNPYEQYF
>13|many|.|TRBJ1-2|TRBV7-2
TGTGCCAGCAGCGTGGGAGCAAACTATGGCTACACCTTC
CASSVGANYGYTF
>14|.|.|TRBJ1-4|TRBV6-1
TGTGCCAGCAGTACGGACTGGGTGGATGAAAAACTGTTTTTT
CASSTDWVDEKLFF
>13|few|.|TRBJ1-1|TRBV7-9
TGTGCCAGCAGGCAGGGGTCGAACACTGAAGCTTTCTTT
CASRQGSNTEAFF
>15|many|.|TRBJ2-2|TRBV4-1
TGCGCCAGCAGCGTCGGGACACTGAACACCGGGGAGCTGTTTTTT
CASSVGTLNTGELFF
>15|.|TRBD2|TRBJ2-7|TRBV29-1
TGCAGCGTCAAATGGACTAGCGGGGGGGCGGAGGAGCAGTACTTC
CSVKWTSGGAEEQYF
>16|many|TRBD2|TRBJ2-3|TRBV7-2
TGTGCCAGCAGCTCTAATAGCGGGGATGCGGGGTATACGCAGTATTTT
CASSSNSGDAGYTQYF
>16|few|TRBD2|TRBJ2-1|TRBV4-3
TGCGCCAGCAGCCCCCAAAGACTAGCGGGGTCGAGTGAGCAGTTCTTC
CASSPQRLAGSSEQFF
>15|.|TRBD1|TRBJ1-5|TRBV2
TGTGCCAGCAGTGAGCCAGGGGGACCCCTTGAGCCCCAGCATTTT
CASSEPGGPLEPQHF
>13|.|TRBD1|TRBJ1-1|TRBV7-9
TGTGCCAGCAGCTTCGACAGGGTCACTGAAGCTTTCTTT
CASSFDRVTEAFF
>13|few|TRBD2|TRBJ2-5|TRBV6-1
TGTGCCAGCAGTTTCCCGGGAGGGGAGACCCAGTACTTC
CASSFPGGETQYF
>15|.|.|TRBJ2-3|TRBV29-1
TGCAGCGTTGAGGTCAGCGCCTCCGTAGGAGATACGCAGTATTTT
CSVEVSASVGDTQYF
>13|few|TRBD1|TRBJ2-3|TRBV12-3/TRBV12-4
TGTGCCAGCGGCGGGCAGGGGGCAGATACGCAGTATTTT
CASGGQGADTQYF
>13|few|.|TRBJ1-1|TRBV5-1
TGCGCCAGCAGCGTGTCGTGGGACACTGAAGCTTTCTTT
CASSVSWDTEAFF
>12|few|.|TRBJ2-1|TRBV29-1
TGCAGCGTTGAACCTCAGGACAATGAGCAGTTCTTC
CSVEPQDNEQFF
>16|once|TRBD1|TRBJ1-1|TRBV7-2
TGTGCCAACAGCTTAGGACAGGGGGCGACGAGGACTGAAGCTTTCTTT
CANSLGQGATRTEAFF
>17|.|TRBD1|TRBJ2-3|TRBV6-6
TGTGCCAGCAGTTACTCCCGGGACAGGGCGTACACAGATACGCAGTATTTT
CASSYSRDRAYTDTQYF
>13|.|.|TRBJ2-7|TRBV25-1
TGTGCCAGCAGCCTTGGGAACTCCTACGAGCAGTACTTC
CASSLGNSYEQYF
>17|.|TRBD1|TRBJ1-1|TRBV11-1
TGTGCCAGCAGCTTCAAACCGGGACAGGTTGACGGGACTGAAGCTTTCTTT
CASSFKPGQVDGTEAFF
>16|few|.|TRBJ2-5|TRBV7-3
TGTGCCAGCAGCCCCGTCGGTGGTCGAACCCAAGAGACCCAGTACTTC
CASSPVGGRTQETQYF
>16|.|TRBD1|TRBJ1-1|TRBV18
TGTGCCAGCTCACGCCTTCAGGGGGCAAATTGGTCTGAAGCTTTCTTT
CASSRLQGANWSEAFF
>12|.|.|TRBJ1-5|TRBV7-2
TGTGCCAGCAGAAATAGCAATCAGCCCCAGCATTTT
CASRNSNQPQHF
>13|many|.|TRBJ2-1|TRBV7-9
TGTGCCAGCAGCTTTTCGGGGAACGATGAGCAGTTCTTC
CASSFSGNDEQFF
>18|few|TRBD2|TRBJ2-2|TRBV4-3
TGCGCCAGCAGCCCACGGGTAGCGGGGGGGCGGAGCACCGGGGAGCTGTTTTTT
CASSPRVAGGRSTGELFF
>15|few|TRBD1|TRBJ2-7|TRBV6-2/TRBV6-3
TGTGCCAGCAGTTACGCAGACAGGGTACGTTCCGAGCAGTACTTC
CASSYADRVRSEQYF
>17|many|.|TRBJ1-1|TRBV9
TGTGCCAGCAGCGAAGACCCCCAACTCGGCTATAACACTGAAGCTTTCTTT
CASSEDPQLGYNTEAFF
>14|many|.|TRBJ1-1|TRBV4-3
TGCGCCAGCAGCCAAGATCCGGGGTTAAGCGAAGCTTTCTTT
CASSQDPGLSEAFF
>15|.|.|TRBJ1-5|TRBV4-1
TGCGCCAGCAGGCAGACTTCAGGGAGCTCTCAGCCCCAGCATTTT
CASRQTSGSSQPQHF
>15|few|TRBD1|TRBJ2-5|TRBV5-1
TGCGCCAGCAGCACGCACAGGGGCACCGAAGAGACCCAGTACTTC
CASSTHRGTEETQYF
>14|many|TRBD1|TRBJ1-1|TRBV6-2/TRBV6-3
TGTGCCAGCAGTTACTCAACCGGACAGGGGAAAGCTTTCTTT
CASSYSTGQGKAFF
>18|.|.|TRBJ1-1|TRBV3-1
TGTGTCAGCAGCCAAGATTGGTCCATAGCGGGGCAGGTGAGGGAAGCTTTCTTT
CVSSQDWSIAGQVREAFF
>11|few|.|TRBJ2-1|TRBV12-2
TGTGCAAGTCGCTTATACTGGGACAGGCGCTTC
CASRLYWDRRF
>16|few|TRBD2|TRBJ2-5|TRBV20-1
TGCAGTGCTAGAGATTTTAAGAGGACTAGCCAAGAGACCCAGTACTTC
CSARDFKRTSQETQYF
>12|.|.|TRBJ2-7|TRBV28
TGTGCCAGCACCCAGTCGGGTTACGAGCAGTACTTC
CASTQSGYEQYF
>16|.|TRBD2|TRBJ2-5|TRBV5-1
TGCGCCAGCAGACCCGGGGCGCGGGGGGCACAAGAGACCCAGTACTTC
CASRPGARGAQETQYF
>17|few|.|TRBJ1-1|TRBV4-1
TGCGCCAGCAGCCTACCGGCCCAGGACCGAGCCCGTCGTGAAGCTTTCTTT
CASSLPAQDRARREAFF
>15|.|.|TRBJ1-5|TRBV6-5
TGTGCCAGCAGTTACTCGATAGATAGCAATCAGCCCCAGCATTTT
CASSYSIDSNQPQHF
>16|.|.|TRBJ1-1|TRBV28
TGTGCCAGCAGACCGGAATTCGGCAGGCCGAACACTGAAGCTTTCTTT
CASRPEFGRPNTEAFF
>12|.|TRBD1|TRBJ1-1|TRBV6-2/TRBV6-3
TGTGCCAGCGACAGGGGGCCCACGGCAGCTTTCTTT
CASDRGPTAAFF
>17|many|TRBD1|TRBJ1-4|TRBV12-3/TRBV12-4
TGTGCCAGCACCAAGGAACCCGGGACAGCCCGAAATGAAAAACTGTTTTTT
CASTKEPGTARNEKLFF
>13|.|TRBD1|TRBJ1-2|TRBV12-3/TRBV12-4
TGTGCCAGCAAGGGGGACAGGGTCTATGGCTACACCTTC
CASKGDRVYGYTF
>12|many|.|TRBJ1-1|TRBV9
TGTGCCAGCAGCGTAGTCTCGACTGAAGCTTTCTTT
CASSVVSTEAFF
>14|few|TRBD1|TRBJ1-4|TRBV28
TGTGCCAGCACCCTGACAGGGGGGAGTGAAAAACTGTTTTTT
CASTLTGGSEKLFF
>17|few|.|TRBJ1-6|TRBV4-3
TGCGCCAGCAGCCAAGAGCCTGCCCCAGGGAGCAATTCACCCCTCCACTTT
CASSQEPAPGSNSPLHF
>14|.|.|TRBJ2-2|TRBV12-3/TRBV12-4
TGTGCCGGGTCGGACAGCTCGAACACCGGGGAGCTGTTTTTT
CAGSDSSNTGELFF
>13|.|.|TRBJ2-7|TRBV11-2
TGTGCCAGCAGCCGCGAGACGTTCTACGAGCAGTACTTC
CASSRETFYEQYF
>16|many|.|TRBJ2-2|TRBV12-3/TRBV12-4
TGTGCCACCCAGAGCCGAAACTTAGAGAACACCGGGGAGCTGTTTTTT
CATQSRNLENTGELFF
>16|.|TRBD2|TRBJ2-1|TRBV6-2/TRBV6-3
TGTGCCAGCGAGACCCTAACTAGCGGGGGGGCCGGTGAGCAGTTCTTC
CASETLTSGGAGEQFF
>14|few|.|TRBJ1-1|TRBV12-3/TRBV12-4
TGTGCCAGCAGTTTGCGGGGCTCTGGGGCTGAAGCTTTCTTT
CASSLRGSGAEAFF
>15|many|.|TRBJ2-3|TRBV9
TGTGCCAGCCAGAGGCGAGCGATAAGCACAGATACGCAGTATTTT
CASQRRAISTDTQYF